Listed below are T cell receptor beta chains from one sample, sequenced in a study of blood T cell repertoires in COVID-19. Produced via immunoSEQ multiplex PCR; TCRdb's table is partial and in-frame only. The table includes under 300,000 clones, about four fifths detected once. Material for sequencing was peripheral blood. Receptors were obtained from a man older than 75 with acute or convalescent COVID-19. Both conserved end residues are part of each CDR3. The order of the fields is clone size, V gene, J gene, D gene, CDR3 protein, CDR3 DNA. D genes are given only for firm matches. Clone size is given for some rows only: seen once, a few or many times, or a class if the clone is expanded.

-,TRBV28,TRBJ2-3,TRBD1,CASSWGQGASDTQYF,TGTGCCAGCAGTTGGGGACAGGGGGCTTCAGATACGCAGTATTTT
-,TRBV15,TRBJ1-2,-,CATSRTENYGYTF,TGTGCCACCAGTAGAACGGAGAACTATGGCTACACCTTC
few,TRBV3-1/TRBV3-2,TRBJ1-1,-,CASSPRANTEAFF,TGTGCCAGCAGCCCCAGGGCGAACACTGAAGCTTTCTTT
-,TRBV2,TRBJ2-1,TRBD2,CASSVLAGGANEQFF,TGTGCCAGCAGTGTATTAGCGGGAGGGGCCAATGAGCAGTTCTTC
-,TRBV14,TRBJ2-1,-,CASSPLGSTYNEQFF,TGTGCCAGCAGCCCCCTAGGTAGCACCTACAATGAGCAGTTCTTC
-,TRBV6-2/TRBV6-3,TRBJ2-3,TRBD2,CASSRSGDTQYF,TGTGCCAGCAGTCGTAGCGGGGATACGCAGTATTTT
-,TRBV7-9,TRBJ1-2,-,CASSLSGYFGYTF,TGTGCCAGCAGCTTATCAGGGTATTTTGGCTACACCTTC
-,TRBV5-1,TRBJ1-2,-,CASSLAVGGANYGYTF,TGCGCCAGCAGCTTGGCCGTGGGAGGGGCTAACTATGGCTACACCTTC
-,TRBV7-2,TRBJ2-4,-,CASSFKGVDIQYF,TGTGCCAGCAGCTTTAAAGGGGTTGACATTCAGTACTTC
-,TRBV18,TRBJ2-7,-,CASSPPMEYEQYF,TGTGCCAGCTCACCACCGATGGAGTACGAGCAGTACTTC
-,TRBV11-3,TRBJ2-1,-,CASSPSQGQHNEQFF,TGTGCCAGCAGCCCTTCCCAGGGTCAACACAATGAGCAGTTCTTC
-,TRBV5-8,TRBJ1-2,TRBD1,CASSFRTGSNYGYTF,TGTGCCAGCAGCTTTCGGACAGGATCTAACTATGGCTACACCTTC
-,TRBV27,TRBJ2-2,TRBD1,CASRRQGKNTGELFF,TGTGCCAGTAGGAGACAGGGGAAAAACACCGGGGAGCTGTTTTTT
-,TRBV2,TRBJ1-6,TRBD1,CASRARTGNSPLHF,TGTGCCAGCAGGGCCAGGACAGGGAATTCACCCCTCCACTTT
-,TRBV6-5,TRBJ1-4,-,CASRVLQLNEKLFF,TGTGCCAGCAGGGTCCTACAGCTTAATGAAAAACTGTTTTTT
once,TRBV30,TRBJ1-2,-,CAWENRRDGYTF,TGTGCCTGGGAGAACCGAAGAGATGGCTACACCTTC